One and the same sample provided the 26 T cell receptor beta chains below, sequenced in a study of cytomegalovirus exposure and HLA in healthy donors. Primers for the PCR totalled 60 Vbeta and 13 Jbeta. Here immunoSEQ multiplex PCR was the method, and the copy in TCRdb shows in-frame clones only, minus some. Of fewer than 200,000 clones in the sample, over 70% were seen once. The specimen was PBMCs. The origin of the receptors is a man between 35 and 55 years old in good health and CMV-seropositive.

This rearrangement joins TRBV6-1 to TRBJ1-2; 11 bases are shared with TRBD1. J was trimmed by 11 bases and V by 2 bases; bases with no gene match: 7. CDR3 length: 14 amino acids. Germline CDR1 reads MNHNS; CDR2 reads SASEGT. CDR3 residues: CASSELGQGAIYTF. In DNA, the CDR3 is TGTGCCAGCAGTGAACTAGGACAGGGGGCAATTTACACCTTC.

The V gene is TRBV7-2, the J gene TRBJ2-7, with TRBD2 matching 7 bases. Germline V gene sequence: CDR1 SGHTA, CDR2 FQGNSA. The CDR3 consists of 14 residues. The ends lost 5 bases at V and 6 bases at J; junction bases unmatched: 10. The CDR3 nucleotides are TGTGCCAGCAGCCCATCGGGCCGGGGGGTCGAGCAGTACTTC. It yields the protein CASSPSGRGVEQYF.

In its sample, this clone was seen once. J is TRBJ1-1 and V is TRBV13, with D uncertain. Between the trimmed V and J ends, which lost 2 bases and 3 bases, there was a span of 7 bases. CDR3 length: 13 residues. Germline loops: CDR1 PRHDT, CDR2 FYEKMQ (reference sequence). The CDR3 coding sequence is TGTGCCAGCAGCTTAACCCGGGACACTGAAGCTTTCTTT. It translates to CASSLTRDTEAFF.

The chain uses TRBV7-2 and TRBJ1-1; D not certain. This CDR3 comprises 12 residues. The V gene lost 5 bases and the J gene lost 10 bases, with 14 bases spanning the gap. Germline values: CDR1 SGHTA, CDR2 FQGNSA. CDR3 sequence reads: CASSGSRLAAFF. In DNA form, the CDR3 reads TGTGCCAGCAGCGGTAGCCGGTTGGCAGCTTTCTTT.

V is TRBV7-8 and J is TRBJ2-1; 10 bases are shared with TRBD2. The CDR3 extends over 15 amino acids. J gave up 3 bases and V 3 bases, and 2 bases lay outside the gene matches. Germline CDR1 reads SGHVS; CDR2 reads FQNEAQ. The CDR3: CASSFGLADYNEQFF. The CDR3 region has the DNA TGTGCCAGCAGCTTTGGACTAGCGGACTACAATGAGCAGTTCTTC.

V and J are TRBV5-4 and TRBJ1-6; 9 nucleotides line up with TRBD1. V shed 3 bases and J 9 bases; nucleotides not matched to a gene: 4. From germline, CDR1 is SGHNT and CDR2 YYREEE (reference sequence). The CDR3 extends over 14 amino acids. CDR3 DNA sequence: TGTGCCAGCAGCTCACAGGGGGCGCGTTCACCCCTCCACTTT. This translates into CASSSQGARSPLHF.

The chain couples TRBV2 to TRBJ2-5; D is possibly TRBD1 (5 bases). The germline gives CDR1 SNHLY, CDR2 FYNNEI. Trimming stripped 4 bases from V and 2 bases from J, with 8 bases between. The CDR3 is 13 residues long. The CDR3 loop reads CASSGTTQETQYF. CDR3 sequence (DNA): TGTGCCAGCAGTGGGACAACTCAAGAGACCCAGTACTTC.

This clone was recorded once. The chain links TRBV11-2 to TRBJ2-3; 8 positions agree with TRBD2. J was trimmed by 2 bases and V by 1 base; bases with no gene match: 5. CDR1 is SGHAT and CDR2 is FQNNGV in the germline V gene. The CDR3 length is 16 residues. The CDR3 DNA reads as TGTGCCAGCAGCTTAGCTTTAGCGGGAAACACAGATACGCAGTATTTT. Translated: CASSLALAGNTDTQYF.

The rearrangement links TRBV10-1 to TRBJ2-2; 8 bases line up with TRBD1. V trimming: 8 bases; J trimming: 2 bases; junction bases outside the gene matches: 7. From germline, CDR1 is WNHNN and CDR2 SYGVQD (reference sequence). The CDR3 is made up of 15 amino acids. CDR3: CASQKGQGNTGELFF. DNA for the CDR3: TGCGCCAGCCAGAAAGGACAGGGAAACACCGGGGAGCTGTTTTTT.

J is TRBJ2-5 and V is TRBV2; TRBD1 matches 10 bases. The CDR3 is 15 amino acids. Per the germline V gene, CDR1 is SNHLY and CDR2 is FYNNEI. V lost 5 bases and J lost 4; bases outside the gene matches: 7. The CDR3 nucleotides are TGTGCCAGCAGTCCGACAGGGGGCACGGGAGAGACCCAGTACTTC. Its protein is CASSPTGGTGETQYF.

V is TRBV4-2 and J is TRBJ2-1; 9 positions match TRBD2. The length of the CDR3 is 17 residues. With V trimmed by 0 bases and J by 0 bases, 3 bases remained unmatched. CDR1 is LGHNA, CDR2 YNFKEQ, per germline. CDR3: CASSQEVSGSSYNEQFF. The CDR3 DNA reads as TGTGCCAGCAGCCAAGAAGTTAGCGGGAGCTCCTACAATGAGCAGTTCTTC.

The chain links TRBV5-1 to TRBJ2-2, with 12 bases that match TRBD2. Germline CDR1 and CDR2: SGHRS and YFSETQ. The CDR3 contains 14 residues. Germline trimming cut 4 bases from V and 9 bases from J; bases unmatched to any gene: 4. The CDR3: CASSPGLAGWELFF. The CDR3 nucleotides are TGCGCCAGCAGCCCTGGACTAGCGGGATGGGAGCTGTTTTTT. The full variable domain, rest sourced from reference TRBV5-1 and TRBJ2-2, is KAGVTQTPRYLIKTRGQQVTLSCSPISGHRSVSWYQQTPGQGLQFLFEYFSETQRNKGNFPGRFSGRQFSNSRSEMNVSTLELGDSALYLCASSPGLAGWELFFGEGSRLTVL.

This clone was observed a single time. The genes are TRBV7-9 and TRBJ2-3, with D unresolved. V lost 2 bases and J 4 bases, leaving 10 bases between the germline ends. Germline CDR1 SEHNR, CDR2 FQNEAQ (reference sequence). CDR3 length: 14 amino acids. The CDR3 coding sequence is TGTGCCAGCAGCTTACAGACGGCGGCAGATACGCAGTATTTT. Translated, it gives CASSLQTAADTQYF.

The gene calls are TRBV27 and TRBJ1-1, with D uncertain. The CDR3 is 13 residues long. Germline V CDR1 and CDR2: MNHEY, SMNVEV (reference sequence). V was shortened by 3 bases and J by 1 base, with 6 bases between the two germline ends. The CDR3: CASSLARNTEAFF. CDR3 nucleotide sequence: TGTGCCAGCAGTTTGGCCAGGAACACTGAAGCTTTCTTT.

V and J are TRBV5-1 and TRBJ2-7; possible D gene TRBD2, 6 bases. Per the germline V gene, CDR1 is SGHRS and CDR2 is YFSETQ. The CDR3 runs 15 residues. The ends were cut back, 0 bases at V and 3 bases at J, with 13 bases in the middle. CDR3 residues: CASSLGPGVSYEQYF. The CDR3 nucleotides are TGCGCCAGCAGCTTGGGTCCGGGAGTCAGCTACGAGCAGTACTTC.

This clone is a singleton in its sample. The gene calls are TRBV30 and TRBJ1-6, with TRBD1 matching over 7 bases. The J segment lost 5 bases and the V segment lost 4 bases, leaving 8 bases of the junction unmatched. Looked up from germline, CDR1 is GTSNPN and CDR2 is SVGIG (reference sequence). The CDR3 consists of 15 residues. CDR3 residues: CAWTPPGQNNSPLHF. The CDR3 DNA is TGTGCCTGGACCCCACCGGGACAGAATAATTCACCCCTCCACTTT.

The rearrangement joins TRBV4-2 to TRBJ2-2; the match to TRBD2 covers 10 bases. This CDR3 contains 16 residues. Trimming took 1 base from V and 10 from J; bases not matched to a gene: 9. Germline V gene data show CDR1 as LGHNA and CDR2 as YNFKEQ. CDR3 nucleotide sequence: TGTGCCAGCAGCCAAGCGGTGACTAGCGGGTTGGAGGAGCTGTTTTTT. Translation gives CASSQAVTSGLEELFF.

V usage is TRBV19 and J usage is TRBJ1-4, with a tentative D call TRBD1 (5 bases). CDR1 is LNHDA and CDR2 is SQIVND in the germline V gene (reference sequence). CDR3 length: 13 amino acids. Trimming pared 8 bases from V and 8 bases from J, leaving 15 bases between. In nucleotides, the CDR3 is TGTGCCAGTCAGTACAGGCTCGGGGAAAAACTGTTTTTT. It specifies CASQYRLGEKLFF.

The V call is TRBV5-1, the J call TRBJ2-5; the D gene is possibly TRBD1 (5 bases). V was pared by 0 bases and J by 5 bases, with 14 bases between. This CDR3 has 15 amino acids. Germline assignment: CDR1 SGHRS and CDR2 YFSETQ. Written as DNA, the CDR3 is TGCGCCAGCAGCTTGGCCGGTAGCCCAGGGGAGACCCAGTACTTC. Translation gives CASSLAGSPGETQYF.

The rearrangement links TRBV19 to TRBJ1-3; D is ambiguous. Germline V lookup: CDR1 LNHDA, CDR2 SQIVND (reference sequence). V lost 0 bases, J lost 0 bases, and 9 bases lay in between. This CDR3 is 16 amino acids long. The CDR3 reads CASSIDRGSSGNTIYF. CDR3 coding DNA: TGTGCCAGTAGTATAGACCGCGGGAGCTCTGGAAACACCATATATTTT.

The count of this clone is one. This chain uses TRBV6-5 with TRBJ2-5, with D uncertain. The J call is uncertain, as TRBJ2-7 better fits the DNA end. This CDR3 spans 14 amino acids. Germline V gene lookup returns CDR1 MNHEY and CDR2 SVGAGI. As DNA, the CDR3 is TGTGCCAGCAGTTACATAAGCCTCACCTACGAGCAGTACTTC. Amino acid sequence: CASSYISLTYEQYF.

The J gene is TRBJ1-2, the V gene TRBV19, with D possibly matching TRBD1 (5 bases). The CDR3 consists of 15 residues. In germline, CDR1 is LNHDA, CDR2 SQIVND (reference sequence). V lost 3 bases to trimming and J lost 5 bases, with 16 bases between them. The CDR3 DNA sequence: TGTGCCAGTAGTATTTCGGGGGACGGAGGGTATGGCTACACCTTC. Encoded protein: CASSISGDGGYGYTF.

This clone was seen only once. V is TRBV2 and J is TRBJ2-5; TRBD2 is a possible D gene (5 bases). The CDR3 has 12 amino acids. V was pared by 5 bases and J by 5 bases, with 9 bases between. From germline, CDR1 is SNHLY and CDR2 FYNNEI. DNA of the CDR3: TGTGCCAGCAGTATAAGAGGGGAGACCCAGTACTTC. Protein product: CASSIRGETQYF.

The chain recombines TRBV11-1 with TRBJ1-2; the match to TRBD1 covers 10 bases. The CDR3 totals 15 residues. The V and J ends lost 1 base and 2 bases, in that order; junction bases with no gene match: 1. Germline V lookup: CDR1 SGHAT, CDR2 FQDESV (reference sequence). CDR3 residues: CASSLEGQGNYGYTF. DNA for the CDR3: TGTGCCAGCAGCTTAGAGGGACAGGGGAACTATGGCTACACCTTC. Full variable domain (remainder filled in from reference TRBV11-1 and TRBJ1-2): EAEVAQSPRYKITEKSQAVAFWCDPISGHATLYWYRQILGQGPELLVQFQDESVVDDSQLPKDRFSAERLKGVDSTLKIQPAELGDSAMYLCASSLEGQGNYGYTFGSGTRLTVV.

V is TRBV7-9 and J is TRBJ2-1; 10 positions match TRBD1. The CDR3 contains 15 residues. V dropped 5 bases and J dropped 9; count of bases not matched to a gene: 10. CDR1 is SEHNR and CDR2 is FQNEAQ in the germline V gene (reference sequence). In DNA, the CDR3 is TGTGCCAGCAGCCGACAGGGGGCGCTTTGGGGTGAGCAGTTCTTC. Translated: CASSRQGALWGEQFF.

Concerning this clone: Its ends do not fully match the called genes, so a read error is possible. The identical CDR3 is also encoded by other nucleotide sequences in the sample. This chain uses TRBV15 with TRBJ1-5, with a tentative D call TRBD1 (5 bases). The CDR3 runs 17 residues. Germline CDR1 LNHNV, CDR2 YYDKDF (reference sequence). CDR3 nucleotides: TGTGCCACCAGCAGAGATCTAGGGGTTAAGGGCAACCAGCCCCAGCATTTT. This sequence encodes CATSRDLGVKGNQPQHF.